Each of the 24 T cell receptor beta chains below was sequenced from the same sample in a study of control samples from healthy donors and cancer patients. Generated by immunoSEQ multiplex PCR, the TCRdb table keeps only in-frame clones and is missing some. Of fewer than 100,000 clones listed, 82% were seen once; the top ten hold approximately 2%. Specimen: blood. The receptors derive from a man between 60 and 75 years old in good health.

This chain joins TRBV4-2 and TRBJ2-3; TRBD2 aligns across 7 bases. V shed 2 bases, J shed 3 bases, and the junction held 5 bases outside the gene matches. Germline values: CDR1 LGHNA, CDR2 YNFKEQ. This CDR3 region has 15 residues. CDR3 DNA sequence: TGTGCCAGCAGCCAATTGGGGGGAGGGACAGATACGCAGTATTTT. This encodes CASSQLGGGTDTQYF.

The chain employs TRBV7-7 and TRBJ2-5; TRBD2 is a possible D gene (5 bases). The CDR3 extends over 15 amino acids. The germline V gene encodes CDR1 SSHAT and CDR2 FNYEAQ (reference sequence). Trimming shortened V by 5 bases and J by 5 bases, and 18 bases separated the two germline ends. CDR3 nucleotide sequence: TGTGCCAGCAGCCCTGGACTGTCTGATTCGGAGACCCAGTACTTC. It is translated as CASSPGLSDSETQYF. Full variable domain (remainder filled in from reference TRBV7-7 and TRBJ2-5): GAGVSQSPRYKVTKRGQDVTLRCDPISSHATLYWYQQALGQGPEFLTYFNYEAQPDKSGLPSDRFSAERPEGSISTLTIQRTEQRDSAMYRCASSPGLSDSETQYFGPGTRLLVL.

The chain recombines TRBV7-8 with TRBJ2-5; 9 nucleotides match TRBD2. V was clipped by 5 bases and J by 3 bases; unmatched bases: 7. Germline lookup yields CDR1 SGHVS and CDR2 FQNEAQ. The CDR3 is 15 residues long. The CDR3, as DNA: TGTGCCAGCAGCCCCCCCGCTAGCGGGGAAGAGACCCAGTACTTC. It encodes CASSPPASGEETQYF.

This clone was counted between two and nine times. This sequence joins TRBV4-1 and TRBJ2-7; no clear D gene. The V gene lost 0 bases and the J gene lost 2 bases, with 11 bases spanning the gap. This CDR3 is 15 amino acids long. Germline V gives CDR1 MGHRA, CDR2 YSYEKL. CDR3 in amino acids: CASSQDRLRPYEQYF. In DNA, the CDR3 is TGCGCCAGCAGCCAAGATCGGCTCCGCCCCTACGAGCAGTACTTC.

The V gene is TRBV5-5, the J gene TRBJ1-2; 10 positions match TRBD1. The germline V gene encodes CDR1 SGHKS and CDR2 YYEKEE (reference sequence). The CDR3 covers 14 residues. With 2 bases clipped from V and 5 bases from J, the junction kept 3 bases outside the gene matches. CDR3 sequence: CASSFGQGGYGYTF. CDR3 nucleotides: TGTGCCAGCAGCTTTGGACAGGGGGGGTATGGCTACACCTTC.

The chain combines TRBV11-2 with TRBJ1-5, with D possibly TRBD1 on 5 matching bases. The germline V gene encodes CDR1 SGHAT and CDR2 FQNNGV. This CDR3 spans 15 amino acids. The germline V and J ends were trimmed by 0 bases and 4 bases, with 10 bases remaining between them. The CDR3 spells CASSLDWAGNQPQHF. The CDR3 nucleotides read TGTGCCAGCAGCTTAGACTGGGCAGGGAATCAGCCCCAGCATTTT.

This clone was counted once. J is TRBJ2-3 and V is TRBV5-6, with TRBD2 matching 9 bases. In germline, CDR1 is SGHDT, CDR2 YYEEEE. The CDR3 consists of 15 residues. The ends lost 10 bases at V and 2 bases at J; junction bases unmatched: 11. CDR3 bases: TGTGCCGTTGGGAGTAGCGGGGGATTCACAGATACGCAGTATTTT. This codes for CAVGSSGGFTDTQYF.

The rearrangement uses TRBV18 and TRBJ2-3; D unclear. The V gene lost 0 bases and the J gene lost 0 bases, with 10 bases spanning the gap. CDR1 is KGHSH, CDR2 LQKENI, per germline. The CDR3 is 16 amino acids. CDR3 sequence (DNA): TGTGCCAGCTCACCACCGGAGTGGCCTAGCACAGATACGCAGTATTTT. Protein sequence: CASSPPEWPSTDTQYF.

The chain combines TRBV6-5 with TRBJ2-1; D gene unclear. The germline CDR1 and CDR2 sequences are MNHEY and SVGAGI. The CDR3 runs 11 residues. V lost 2 bases and J 10 bases, leaving 6 bases between the germline ends. CDR3 nucleotides: TGTGCCAGCAGTTACATGGGGGAGCAGTTCTTC. Amino acids: CASSYMGEQFF.

This clone appeared a single time. V and J are TRBV7-9 and TRBJ2-5, with D possibly being TRBD1 (5 bases). This CDR3 has 13 amino acids. V lost 3 bases and J lost 5, with 10 bases in between. The V gene's germline CDR1 is SEHNR and CDR2 FQNEAQ (reference sequence). Here the CDR3 reads CASSFQGGETQYF. In DNA, the CDR3 is TGTGCCAGCAGCTTCCAGGGTGGGGAGACCCAGTACTTC. Together with reference TRBV7-9 and TRBJ2-5, the CDR3 gives the full variable domain: DTGVSQNPRHKITKRGQNVTFRCDPISEHNRLYWYRQTLGQGPEFLTYFQNEAQLEKSRLLSDRFSAERPKGSFSTLEIQRTEQGDSAMYLCASSFQGGETQYFGPGTRLLVL.

The V gene is TRBV9, the J gene TRBJ2-5, with D perhaps TRBD1 (6 bases). Germline CDR1 reads SGDLS; CDR2 reads YYNGEE. The V end lost 7 bases, the J end lost 4 bases, and 14 bases lay between the germline ends. This CDR3 has 13 residues. CDR3 nucleotide sequence: TGTGCCAGCGGGGGCCTAGGAGCAGAGACCCAGTACTTC. Amino acid sequence: CASGGLGAETQYF. Looking up the rest from reference TRBV9 and TRBJ2-5 gives the full variable domain: DSGVTQTPKHLITATGQRVTLRCSPRSGDLSVYWYQQSLDQGLQFLIQYYNGEERAKGNILERFSAQQFPDLHSELNLSSLELGDSALYFCASGGLGAETQYFGPGTRLLVL.

There are a few counts of this clone. This chain joins TRBV28 and TRBJ1-1; no firm D call. In germline, CDR1 is MDHEN, CDR2 SYDVKM. V was shortened by 6 bases and J by 0 bases, with 17 bases between the two germline ends. The CDR3 contains 16 residues. This CDR3 reads CASRNSGFTVNTEAFF. The CDR3, as DNA: TGTGCCAGCAGAAATTCGGGCTTCACTGTGAACACTGAAGCTTTCTTT.

The chain carries TRBV29-1 and TRBJ2-7; D is possibly TRBD2 (5 bases). V gave up 1 base and J gave up 3 bases, with 10 bases separating them. CDR3 length equals 13 residues. The germline CDR1 and CDR2 sequences are SQVTM and ANQGSEA. The CDR3 DNA reads TGCAGCGTTGAAGGCGGAGGTAGCTACGAGCAGTACTTC. The encoded protein is CSVEGGGSYEQYF.

This chain links TRBV6-5 with TRBJ2-5; D is ambiguous. The V gene lost 8 bases and the J gene lost 0 bases, with 4 bases spanning the gap. Germline assignment: CDR1 MNHEY and CDR2 SVGAGI. This CDR3 is built from 11 residues. Written as DNA, the CDR3 is TGTGCCAGCGGGAACCAAGAGACCCAGTACTTC. It yields the protein CASGNQETQYF.

This clone was counted between two and nine times. The CDR3 DNA reads as TGTGCCAGCAGCGTAGGAGGAGGCAGGGTGAACACTGAAGCTTTCTTT. The encoded protein is CASSVGGGRVNTEAFF. This chain links TRBV9 with TRBJ1-1; TRBD1 might be the D (5 bases). Trimming removed 0 bases from V and 0 bases from J, with 12 bases in between. Germline V CDR1 and CDR2: SGDLS, YYNGEE. CDR3 length: 16 amino acids. Filled out from reference TRBV9 and TRBJ1-1, the complete variable domain reads DSGVTQTPKHLITATGQRVTLRCSPRSGDLSVYWYQQSLDQGLQFLIQYYNGEERAKGNILERFSAQQFPDLHSELNLSSLELGDSALYFCASSVGGGRVNTEAFFGQGTRLTVV.

Only one count was recorded for this clone. CDR3 DNA sequence: TGTGCCAGCAGACGACGGACAGGGGGGGAGGAGACCCAGTACTTC. It yields the protein CASRRRTGGEETQYF. This chain joins TRBV5-5 and TRBJ2-5; 10 positions agree with TRBD1. Trimming removed 5 bases from V and 5 bases from J; junction bases left unmatched: 9. This CDR3 has 15 residues. Germline V lookup: CDR1 SGHKS, CDR2 YYEKEE (reference sequence).

The genes are TRBV30 and TRBJ2-3; D is unclear. Germline lookup yields CDR1 GTSNPN and CDR2 SVGIG (reference sequence). The CDR3 loop spans 11 amino acids. Trimming pared 1 base from V and 6 bases from J, leaving 5 bases between. CDR3 protein: CAWSDLDTQYF. In DNA, the CDR3 is TGTGCCTGGAGTGACTTGGATACGCAGTATTTT.

In its sample, this clone was seen many times. The chain couples TRBV18 to TRBJ1-5; D is unresolved. CDR1 and CDR2 from the germline V gene are KGHSH and LQKENI. This CDR3 comprises 15 residues. V was trimmed by 6 bases and J by 4 bases, leaving 16 bases between them. The CDR3 bases are TGTGCCAGCTCCGACACCCTAGCGGATAATCAGCCCCAGCATTTT. This sequence encodes CASSDTLADNQPQHF.

This clone occurred a few times. This chain uses TRBV2 with TRBJ2-5; 9 bases match TRBD1. This CDR3 comprises 15 residues. The J segment lost 5 bases and the V segment lost 8 bases, leaving 12 bases of the junction unmatched. CDR1 SNHLY and CDR2 FYNNEI come from the germline V gene. DNA for the CDR3: TGTGCCAGCCCCGGGGAGGACAGGGGTTCGGAGACCCAGTACTTC. Translated, it gives CASPGEDRGSETQYF.

This clone was recorded once. The chain carries TRBV5-6 and TRBJ1-1; TRBD1 might be the D (6 bases). Germline lookup yields CDR1 SGHDT and CDR2 YYEEEE. The CDR3 contains 15 residues. With 5 bases removed from V and 1 base from J, the gap between germline ends came to 15 bases. The CDR3 DNA follows: TGTGCCAGCAGGGACACAGGGTTTCCGAACACTGAAGCTTTCTTT. As protein: CASRDTGFPNTEAFF.

This clone was seen a few times. The rearrangement joins TRBV3-1 (or the pseudogene TRBV3-2) to TRBJ2-5; D perhaps matches TRBD1 (5 bases). Germline assignment: CDR1 LGHDT and CDR2 YNNKEL (reference sequence). V was trimmed by 5 bases and J by 5 bases, leaving 12 bases between them. This CDR3 comprises 13 residues. The CDR3 sequence is CASSKGSWETQYF. CDR3 nucleotide sequence: TGTGCCAGCAGCAAGGGGTCGTGGGAGACCCAGTACTTC.

The chain combines TRBV18 with TRBJ1-2, with D uncertain. The germline V gene has CDR1 KGHSH and CDR2 LQKENI. Trimming stripped 1 base from V and 2 bases from J, with 11 bases between. The length of the CDR3 is 15 residues. The CDR3 DNA reads as TGTGCCAGCTCACCACGTACCGCGGAGAACTATGGCTACACCTTC. Residues: CASSPRTAENYGYTF.

This chain uses TRBV5-1 with TRBJ2-5, with 10 bases lining up with TRBD2. This CDR3 region has 17 residues. The V gene end was trimmed by 4 bases and the J gene end by 0 bases; junction bases not matched to a gene: 9. Per germline, CDR1 SGHRS and CDR2 YFSETQ. Here the CDR3 reads CASSPRPSGGHQETQYF. The CDR3 DNA follows: TGCGCCAGCAGCCCCCGCCCTAGCGGGGGCCACCAAGAGACCCAGTACTTC.

V gene TRBV6-1 combines with J gene TRBJ2-3; 14 nucleotides align to TRBD2. The CDR3 extends over 18 amino acids. Per germline, CDR1 MNHNS and CDR2 SASEGT. V shed 4 bases, J shed 4 bases, and the junction held 10 bases outside the gene matches. The CDR3: CASSGPGLAGVAADTQYF. CDR3 DNA: TGTGCCAGCAGTGGCCCGGGACTAGCGGGAGTCGCCGCAGATACGCAGTATTTT.